This entry lists 5 T cell receptor beta chains sequenced from one sample in a study of cytomegalovirus exposure and HLA in healthy donors. In the PCR, 60 Vbeta and 13 Jbeta primers were used. Profiled with immunoSEQ multiplex PCR; TCRdb holds only in-frame clones, not every one. The repertoire holds some 140,000 clones, with approximately 74% as singletons. The sample taken for sequencing was PBMCs. These TCRs come from a man aged 18-30 years in good health and CMV-seronegative.

This clone is a singleton in its sample. V gene TRBV5-1 combines with J gene TRBJ1-6; 10 positions match TRBD1. Germline V gene data show CDR1 as SGHRS and CDR2 as YFSETQ. Trimming removed 4 bases from V and 0 bases from J; junction bases left unmatched: 7. This CDR3 is built from 18 residues. CDR3 loop: CASSADRGLVSYNSPLHF. The CDR3 DNA reads TGCGCCAGCAGCGCTGACAGGGGGCTAGTCTCCTATAATTCACCCCTCCACTTT.

Concerning this clone: One end of the junction fails to match germline, which may point to a read error. This chain connects TRBV5-4 to TRBJ2-5, with TRBD1 identical over 10 bases. Looked up from germline, CDR1 is SGHNT and CDR2 is YYREEE (reference sequence). CDR3 length equals 16 residues. The CDR3 coding sequence is TGTGCCAGCAGCCCTGGGACAGGGGCGATCCAAGAGGCCCAGTACTTC. Its translation is CASSPGTGAIQEAQYF.

For this clone: One junction end does not reproduce the germline sequence, and a read error may be involved. The chain is built from TRBV6-1 and TRBJ2-6; D might be TRBD1 (6 bases). This CDR3 has 17 amino acids. Germline V gives CDR1 MNHNS, CDR2 SASEGT. The DNA of the CDR3 is TGTGCCAGCAGTGAAGGGGACATAGCTTCTGGGGCCAACGGCCTGACTTTC. Protein sequence: CASSEGDIASGANGLTF.

This chain uses TRBV10-3 with TRBJ1-2; D is unresolved. In germline, CDR1 is ENHRY, CDR2 SYGVKD. Trimming removed 0 bases at V and 2 bases at J, with 22 bases between. This CDR3 is 19 amino acids long. The CDR3 sequence is CAISESSTAKGRENYGYTF. The CDR3 DNA follows: TGTGCCATCAGTGAGTCTAGTACAGCCAAGGGAAGGGAGAACTATGGCTACACCTTC.

The chain carries TRBV11-2 and TRBJ2-5; 7 bases are shared with TRBD2. Trimming removed 0 bases from V and 5 bases from J; junction bases left unmatched: 6. The germline gives CDR1 SGHAT, CDR2 FQNNGV. The CDR3 totals 15 residues. The DNA for the CDR3 is TGTGCCAGCAGCTTAGAGGCGCAGGGAGGGGAGACCCAGTACTTC. It encodes CASSLEAQGGETQYF.